One T cell receptor (beta chain) is described in this entry. This record belongs to a study of PD-1 blockade in classical Hodgkin lymphoma. The CDR3 totals 11 residues. The germline gives CDR1 MDHEN, CDR2 SYDVKM. The V end lost 6 bases, the J end lost 8 bases, and 10 bases lay between the germline ends. This table comes from immunoSEQ multiplex PCR, and its TCRdb copy is limited to in-frame clones, with some not included. Of under 45,000 clones in the sample, 60% to 75% are singletons; the top ten hold approximately 3%. Described time point: cycle 4 day 1 (C4D1), after 6 weeks of nivolumab. Every patient had relapsed following autologous stem cell transplantation, and cohorts differed in brentuximab vedotin exposure. Classification of best responses gave complete response, partial response or progressive disease.

This TCR was recovered from a human donor with classical Hodgkin lymphoma. This sequence joins TRBV28 and TRBJ1-2; D possibly corresponds to TRBD1 (5 bases). The sample consisted of peripheral blood mononuclear cells (PBMCs), taken before the fourth cycle of nivolumab. The CDR3 sequence: CASSEGYGYTF. CDR3 nucleotide sequence: TGTGCCAGCAGCGAGGGGTACGGCTACACCTTC.